A single sample is the source of the 18 T cell receptor beta chains below, sequenced in a study of T cell responses to AZD1222 COVID-19 vaccine. Measured with immunoSEQ multiplex PCR; TCRdb has only the in-frame clones, and not every one. This sample yields 150,000 to 180,000 clones, of which about 86% are seen a single time; 5.5% belongs to the top ten. This specimen consisted of peripheral blood, obtained on day 0 of MenACWY control vaccination. Receptors were obtained from an adult in good health.

With respect to this clone: The sample contains more than one DNA sequence encoding this CDR3. This chain's CDR3 is CASSPLIGNTIYF. CDR3 bases: TGTGCCAGCAGCCCTCTCATTGGAAACACCATATATTTT. This chain links TRBV7-2 with TRBJ1-3; D is uncertain. Germline CDR1 SGHTA, CDR2 FQGNSA. The CDR3 contains 13 residues. V lost 5 bases and J 3 bases, leaving 8 bases between the germline ends. The full variable domain, with the rest looked up from reference TRBV7-2 and TRBJ1-3, is GAGVSQSPSNKVTEKGKDVELRCDPISGHTALYWYRQSLGQGLEFLIYFQGNSAPDKSGLPSDRFSAERTGGSVSTLTIQRTQQEDSAVYLCASSPLIGNTIYFGEGSWLTVV.

The chain employs TRBV18 and TRBJ1-3, with D uncertain. Per the germline V gene, CDR1 is KGHSH and CDR2 is LQKENI. V lost 4 bases and J lost 1, with 11 bases in between. The CDR3 runs 15 residues. The CDR3 loop is CASSLQTGSGNTIYF. The CDR3 DNA is TGTGCCAGCTCACTACAGACTGGGTCTGGAAACACCATATATTTT.

The chain links TRBV28 to TRBJ2-7; D is unresolved. Trimming took off 10 bases at V and 2 bases at J, with 9 bases between the two ends. Looked up from germline, CDR1 is MDHEN and CDR2 is SYDVKM. The CDR3 extends over 11 amino acids. The CDR3 DNA is TGTGCCACCCTCGGGCCCTACGAGCAGTACGTC. Protein sequence: CATLGPYEQYV.

V and J are TRBV6-5 and TRBJ2-7, with D unclear. V was cut by 6 bases and J by 2 bases, with 11 bases left in between. The CDR3 has 13 amino acids. Germline CDR1 and CDR2: MNHEY and SVGAGI. As DNA, the CDR3 is TGTGCCAGCAGGGCTACTGATACCTACGAGCAGTACTTC. This encodes CASRATDTYEQYF.

The J gene is TRBJ2-7, the V gene TRBV13, with 10 bases lining up with TRBD1. V lost 5 bases, J lost 3 bases, and 22 bases stayed unmatched. This CDR3 contains 20 residues. Germline loops: CDR1 PRHDT, CDR2 FYEKMQ (reference sequence). CDR3 sequence (DNA): TGTGCCAGCAGCGGCACAAATCTACTCCGGGACAGGGGTTTTCTCTACGAGCAGTACTTC. It specifies CASSGTNLLRDRGFLYEQYF.

The V and J genes are TRBV6-2 or TRBV6-3 and TRBJ1-1, with D uncertain. Germline V gene data show CDR1 as MNHEY and CDR2 as SVGEGT. The V end was cut by 3 bases, the J end by 4 bases, with 9 bases between. The CDR3 runs 13 residues. The DNA for the CDR3 is TGTGCCAGCAGTTATAGAAAAGGCACTGAAGCTTTCTTT. Translated, it gives CASSYRKGTEAFF.

This clone has just one count. The V and J genes are TRBV5-4 and TRBJ1-1; TRBD1 might be the D (5 bases). The germline V gene has CDR1 SGHNT and CDR2 YYREEE (reference sequence). The ends were cut back, 0 bases at V and 6 bases at J, with 15 bases in the middle. This CDR3 has 15 amino acids. The DNA for the CDR3 is TGTGCCAGCAGCTTGGGTACAGGCCGTCTTCCTGAAGCTTTCTTT. Amino acid sequence: CASSLGTGRLPEAFF. Supplemented by reference TRBV5-4 and TRBJ1-1, the full variable domain reads ETGVTQSPTHLIKTRGQQVTLRCSSQSGHNTVSWYQQALGQGPQFIFQYYREEENGRGNFPPRFSGLQFPNYSSELNVNALELDDSALYLCASSLGTGRLPEAFFGQGTRLTVV.

The chain employs TRBV11-2 and TRBJ2-7, with TRBD1 as a possible D gene (6 bases). V lost 1 base, J lost 2 bases, and 12 bases lay in between. Germline CDR1 SGHAT, CDR2 FQNNGV. The CDR3 spans 15 residues. The CDR3, as DNA: TGTGCCAGCAGCTTAGGCCAGGGGAGTACCTACGAGCAGTACTTC. This translates into CASSLGQGSTYEQYF. Full variable domain (outside the CDR3, taken from reference TRBV11-2 and TRBJ2-7): EAGVAQSPRYKIIEKRQSVAFWCNPISGHATLYWYQQILGQGPKLLIQFQNNGVVDDSQLPKDRFSAERLKGVDSTLKIQPAKLEDSAVYLCASSLGQGSTYEQYFGPGTRLTVT.

V is TRBV4-1 and J is TRBJ2-2; the D gene could be TRBD1 or TRBD2 (6 bases each). The V gene's germline CDR1 is MGHRA and CDR2 YSYEKL. CDR3 length equals 15 residues. Trimming removed 0 bases at V and 6 bases at J, with 11 bases between. DNA of the CDR3: TGCGCCAGCAGCCAAGACTGGGGGGCCCCCGGGGAGCTGTTTTTT. This gives the protein CASSQDWGAPGELFF.

The chain has TRBV6-6 and TRBJ2-6; 7 bases agree with TRBD1. CDR1 and CDR2 from the germline V gene are MNHNY and SVGAGI (reference sequence). With 5 bases clipped from V and 0 bases from J, the junction kept 13 bases outside the gene matches. The length of the CDR3 is 19 residues. The CDR3 DNA sequence: TGTGCCAGCAGTCCCCTTCCGGGACAGTCATTCTCTGGGGCCAACGTCCTGACTTTC. Translating gives CASSPLPGQSFSGANVLTF.

The J gene is TRBJ1-6, the V gene TRBV14; D is ambiguous. Trimming removed 2 bases at V and 4 bases at J, with 3 bases between. The CDR3 length is 13 residues. Germline assignment: CDR1 SGHDN and CDR2 FVKESK. CDR3 sequence: CASSQSYNSPLHF. The CDR3 coding sequence is TGTGCCAGCAGCCAATCTTATAATTCACCCCTCCACTTT.

The chain carries TRBV28 and TRBJ1-2; TRBD1 is a possible D gene (5 bases). Germline V lookup: CDR1 MDHEN, CDR2 SYDVKM. The CDR3 is 12 residues long. V was trimmed by 6 bases and J by 7 bases, leaving 12 bases between them. This chain's CDR3 is CASSGRVLGYTF. The CDR3 DNA follows: TGTGCCAGCAGCGGCAGGGTGCTTGGCTACACCTTC.

CDR3 sequence: CASSLRGVGSDTGELFF. As DNA, the CDR3 is TGTGCCAGCTCACTTCGCGGGGTGGGATCGGACACCGGGGAGCTGTTTTTT. The V and J genes are TRBV18 and TRBJ2-2; the D gene is possibly TRBD2 (6 bases). Per germline, CDR1 KGHSH and CDR2 LQKENI. The CDR3 is made up of 17 amino acids. Trimming removed 4 bases from V and 3 bases from J, with 18 bases in between.

This sequence joins TRBV3-1 (or the pseudogene TRBV3-2) and TRBJ1-5; D gene uncertain. Trimming shortened V by 4 bases and J by 0 bases, and 4 bases separated the two germline ends. The CDR3 extends over 13 amino acids. Germline V gene sequence: CDR1 LGHDT, CDR2 YNNKEL (reference sequence). For the CDR3, the DNA is TGTGCCAGCAGCCGGGGTAGCAATCAGCCCCAGCATTTT. Encoded protein: CASSRGSNQPQHF.

The chain is built from TRBV6-2 or TRBV6-3 and TRBJ2-1; the D gene is possibly TRBD2 (5 bases). Deletions cut 4 bases from V and 3 bases from J, with 13 bases between. This CDR3 is built from 15 residues. Germline CDR1 and CDR2: MNHEY and SVGEGT. The CDR3 loop is CASSFPGYGYNEQFF. DNA for the CDR3: TGTGCCAGCAGTTTCCCGGGATACGGCTACAATGAGCAGTTCTTC.

The V gene is TRBV11-3, the J gene TRBJ2-1; 10 bases are shared with TRBD2. Trimming cost V 0 bases and J 4 bases; bases outside gene matches: 6. CDR1 is SGHNT and CDR2 is YENEEA in the germline V gene. CDR3 length: 17 amino acids. CDR3 DNA: TGTGCCAGCAGCTTAGAGGGGCTAGCGGGAGAGTACAATGAGCAGTTCTTC. Its translation: CASSLEGLAGEYNEQFF. Complete variable domain (other parts from reference TRBV11-3 and TRBJ2-1): EAGVVQSPRYKIIEKKQPVAFWCNPISGHNTLYWYLQNLGQGPELLIRYENEEAVDDSQLPKDRFSAERLKGVDSTLKIQPAELGDSAVYLCASSLEGLAGEYNEQFFGPGTRLTVL.

This clone has a single count. The rearrangement uses TRBV19 and TRBJ2-3, with D perhaps TRBD1 (6 bases). CDR3 size: 15 residues. The V and J ends lost 2 bases and 2 bases respectively, with 11 bases between them. CDR1 is LNHDA and CDR2 is SQIVND in the germline V gene (reference sequence). For the CDR3, the DNA is TGTGCCAGTAGTATACAGGGGAGAGCCACAGATACGCAGTATTTT. This encodes CASSIQGRATDTQYF.

The rearrangement links TRBV27 to TRBJ1-2, with 11 bases fitting TRBD1. V gave up 1 base and J gave up 4 bases; unmatched junction bases: 2. Germline-derived CDR1 and CDR2 are MNHEY and SMNVEV (reference sequence). The CDR3 extends over 15 amino acids. The CDR3 region has the DNA TGTGCCAGCAGTTTATATGGGACAGGGGGCTATGGCTACACCTTC. Its protein is CASSLYGTGGYGYTF.